The T cell receptor (beta chain) under discussion was sequenced for a study of blood T cell repertoires in COVID-19. Study background: Symptom resolution, clearance, or two negative PCRs marked donors in Cohort 3 as recovered. The cDNA or gDNA used as material had been derived from T cells, B-cell-depleted T cells, or PBMCs.

The CDR3 runs 14 residues. CDR1 SEHNR and CDR2 FQNEAQ come from the germline V gene (reference sequence). Unmatched junction bases numbered 6, after V lost 2 bases and J lost 7 bases. Cohorts were determined from participant-reported clinical history. Produced via immunoSEQ multiplex PCR; TCRdb's table is partial and in-frame only. Altogether roughly 340,000 clones are present, around 87% being singletons, with the ten largest covering approximately 1.9%. For this clone: The sample carries other DNA sequences with the same CDR3.

This TCR came from a man aged 40-49 years in a cohort exposed to, infected with or recovered from COVID-19 (not recorded which). This chain uses TRBV7-9 with TRBJ1-1, with 8 bases lining up with TRBD1. Sample: PBMCs or T cells enriched from blood (not recorded which). CDR3 region: CASSLFQGAGEAFF. DNA for the CDR3: TGTGCCAGCAGCTTATTTCAGGGGGCTGGTGAAGCTTTCTTT.